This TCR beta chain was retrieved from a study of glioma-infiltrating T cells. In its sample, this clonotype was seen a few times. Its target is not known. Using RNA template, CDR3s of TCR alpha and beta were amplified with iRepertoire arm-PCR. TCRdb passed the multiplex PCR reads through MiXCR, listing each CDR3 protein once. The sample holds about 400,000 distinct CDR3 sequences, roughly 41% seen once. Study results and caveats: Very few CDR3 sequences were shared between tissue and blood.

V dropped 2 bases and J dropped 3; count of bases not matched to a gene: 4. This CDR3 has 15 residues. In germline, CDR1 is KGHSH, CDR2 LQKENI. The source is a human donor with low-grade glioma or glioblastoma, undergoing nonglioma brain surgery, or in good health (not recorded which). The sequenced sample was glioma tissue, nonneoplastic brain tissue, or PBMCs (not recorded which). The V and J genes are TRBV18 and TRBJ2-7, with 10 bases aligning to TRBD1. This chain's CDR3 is CASSPSGQGYYEQYF. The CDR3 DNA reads TGTGCCAGCTCACCATCGGGACAGGGGTACTACGAGCAGTACTTC.